These T cell receptor beta chains were read from a single sample in a study of OX40 agonist ivuxolimab in advanced cancers. Sequencing was performed with immunoSEQ multiplex PCR; in TCRdb, only in-frame clones are kept and a portion is missing. Among approximately 64,000 clones listed, around 89% were seen once. The material sequenced was CD4+ or CD8+ T cells sorted from blood, taken in a trial of the OX40 agonist ivuxolimab. These receptors came from an adult with an advanced solid tumor such as melanoma, head and neck, liver or kidney cancer. CDR3s include the opening cysteine and the closing phenylalanine or tryptophan. D genes are given only for firm matches. The listing skips clone size in some rows; elsewhere it reads once, few, many or a size class.

V	J	size	D	CDR3	DNA
TRBV9	TRBJ1-2	.	TRBD1	CASSSIDLGQVSGYTF	TGTGCCAGCAGCTCAATCGACTTAGGACAGGTGTCTGGCTACACCTTC
TRBV7-8	TRBJ2-5	.	.	CATATGRVETQYF	TGTGCCACCGCCACCGGTCGCGTGGAGACCCAGTACTTC
TRBV11-1	TRBJ1-1	.	TRBD1	CASSTGQGMSPEAFF	TGTGCCAGCAGCACGGGACAGGGGATGTCTCCTGAAGCTTTCTTT
TRBV5-3	TRBJ2-7	few	.	CARSFPTANTSYEQYF	TGTGCCAGAAGCTTTCCGACAGCCAATACATCCTACGAGCAGTACTTC
TRBV5-1	TRBJ2-1	.	.	CASSIRRELGEQFF	TGCGCCAGCAGCATACGCCGGGAGCTGGGTGAGCAGTTCTTC
TRBV6-5	TRBJ2-3	.	TRBD1	CASSLRDSSTDTQYF	TGTGCCAGCAGCCTACGGGACAGCAGCACAGATACGCAGTATTTT
TRBV27	TRBJ2-1	.	TRBD2	CASSSSGRAWNEQFF	TGTGCCAGCAGTTCGAGCGGGAGGGCCTGGAATGAGCAGTTCTTC
TRBV7-8	TRBJ2-7	.	.	CASSLFLGPWSYEQYF	TGTGCCAGCAGCTTATTTCTGGGTCCTTGGTCCTACGAGCAGTACTTC
TRBV7-9	TRBJ2-2	.	.	CASSGRVAGELFF	TGTGCCAGCAGTGGCCGGGTGGCCGGGGAGCTGTTTTTT
TRBV18	TRBJ2-1	.	.	CASSQQLGQDNEQFF	TGTGCCAGCTCACAGCAGTTGGGTCAGGACAATGAGCAGTTCTTC
TRBV19	TRBJ1-5	.	TRBD1	CASSPKPDRVGQPQHF	TGTGCCAGTAGCCCCAAACCTGACAGGGTTGGTCAGCCCCAGCATTTT
TRBV10-3	TRBJ2-1	.	.	CAISGHGGYNEQFF	TGTGCCATCAGTGGTCATGGGGGGTACAATGAGCAGTTCTTC
TRBV4-1	TRBJ1-6	.	.	CASSLLSTGGIQALHF	TGCGCCAGCAGCCTCCTTTCGACAGGCGGAATTCAAGCCCTCCACTTT
TRBV13	TRBJ2-5	.	TRBD1	CASSSPQGVRLGETQYF	TGTGCCAGCAGCTCTCCTCAGGGGGTGCGATTGGGAGAGACCCAGTACTTC
TRBV11-3	TRBJ2-2	once	.	CASSSGRTGHTGELFF	TGTGCCAGCAGCTCGGGTCGGACCGGTCACACCGGGGAGCTGTTTTTT
TRBV7-7	TRBJ2-2	.	.	CASKPLRGSGDTGELFF	TGTGCTAGCAAGCCCCTTCGGGGCTCCGGGGACACCGGGGAGCTGTTTTTT
TRBV18	TRBJ2-1	.	TRBD2	CASSPQTSGSGNEQFF	TGTGCCAGCTCGCCTCAAACTAGCGGGAGCGGCAATGAGCAGTTCTTC
TRBV19	TRBJ2-7	few	.	CASSRRGSYEQYF	TGTGCCAGTAGCCGACGGGGTTCCTACGAGCAGTACTTC
TRBV6-6	TRBJ2-7	few	.	CASRTEYEQYF	TGTGCCAGCAGGACAGAATACGAGCAGTACTTC
TRBV9	TRBJ2-1	.	TRBD2	CASSVGGLSPSEQFF	TGTGCCAGCAGCGTAGGGGGACTAAGCCCCAGTGAGCAGTTCTTC
TRBV7-9	TRBJ1-1	.	TRBD1	CASSYTGGGTEAFF	TGTGCCAGCAGCTATACAGGGGGCGGCACTGAAGCTTTCTTT
TRBV11-2	TRBJ2-5	.	TRBD2	CASSLDGGGETQYF	TGTGCCAGCAGCTTAGATGGGGGAGGGGAGACCCAGTACTTC
TRBV7-8	TRBJ1-2	.	.	CASSLARDGTGYTF	TGTGCCAGCAGCTTAGCGAGAGACGGTACTGGCTACACCTTC